This entry features one T cell receptor beta chain sequence. Its antigen is still unknown. Looked up from germline, CDR1 is LGHNA and CDR2 is YNFKEQ. The CDR3 has 15 residues. After removal of 0 bases from V and 3 bases from J, the junction contained 4 bases not matched to a gene. The data originate from a study of beta chain features in type 1 diabetes. Study observations and caveats: A greater similarity of naive, central memory and Treg TCRB repertoires was seen among patients than among healthy donors. All four CD4+ subsets of Type 1 diabetes patients contained TCRB CDR3s that were moderately but significantly shorter.

Of the isolated RNA, all was reverse transcribed, and so the sequenced material was expressed TCRB transcripts. This table comes from immunoSEQ multiplex PCR, and its TCRdb copy is limited to in-frame clones, with some not included. The data show under 800,000 clones, about 14% seen once. Sorting based on CD45RO/CCR7/CD25/CD127/CD95/CD27 separated CD4+ naive, central memory, regulatory and stem cell-like memory cells. Sorted populations all had greater than 98% purity. Source material: naive CD4+ T cells from blood. This rearrangement joins TRBV4-2 to TRBJ2-7; 8 bases match TRBD1. The receptor comes from a man between 18 and 29 years old in good health. The DNA for the CDR3 is TGTGCCAGCAGCCAAGACCGGGACAGGCTCTACGAGCAGTACTTC. Its translation is CASSQDRDRLYEQYF.